The 8 T cell receptor beta chains below all came from one sample that was sequenced in a study of blood T cell repertoires in COVID-19. Profiled with immunoSEQ multiplex PCR; TCRdb holds only in-frame clones, not every one. There are roughly 300,000 clones in the sample; 92% occur only once, and about 18% lies in the top ten. Sequencing input: PBMCs or T cells enriched from blood (not recorded which). The receptors stem from a woman in her 30s who had recovered from COVID-19.

The rearrangement links TRBV28 to TRBJ1-1; the match to TRBD1 covers 7 bases. The CDR3 consists of 13 residues. CDR1 MDHEN and CDR2 SYDVKM come from the germline V gene. V shed 3 bases, J shed 4 bases, and the junction held 2 bases outside the gene matches. CDR3 coding DNA: TGTGCCAGCAGTTTGACAGGGTCCACTGAAGCTTTCTTT. Protein product: CASSLTGSTEAFF.

The rearrangement uses TRBV7-2 and TRBJ2-3; no firm D call. This CDR3 contains 12 residues. V lost 3 bases to trimming and J lost 3 bases, with 4 bases between them. CDR1 is SGHTA and CDR2 is FQGNSA in the germline V gene. CDR3 sequence (DNA): TGTGCCAGCAGCTTCAGTACAGATACGCAGTATTTT. This gives the protein CASSFSTDTQYF.

The chain combines TRBV30 with TRBJ1-3; tentatively, D is TRBD1 (6 bases). CDR3 size: 14 residues. The V and J ends lost 4 bases and 4 bases respectively, with 14 bases between them. The germline V gene has CDR1 GTSNPN and CDR2 SVGIG (reference sequence). CDR3 DNA sequence: TGTGCCTGGAAGAGAGGACAGTGGGGAAACACCATATATTTT. It codes for CAWKRGQWGNTIYF.

The CDR3 nucleotides read TGTGCCAGCAGCCCTTTAGGTCCCGGGAATGAGCAGTTCTTC. It yields the protein CASSPLGPGNEQFF. The rearrangement links TRBV11-3 to TRBJ2-1; unclear D gene. CDR1 SGHNT and CDR2 YENEEA come from the germline V gene. V dropped 5 bases and J dropped 7 bases, with 15 bases sitting between them. The CDR3 covers 14 residues.

The gene calls are TRBV28 and TRBJ1-1; TRBD1 matches at 8 bases. The CDR3 sequence is 14 residues long. V lost 7 bases to trimming and J lost 1 base; unmatched junction nucleotides: 5. From germline, CDR1 is MDHEN and CDR2 SYDVKM. This CDR3 reads CASTTGGPNTEAFF. Here the CDR3 DNA reads TGTGCCAGCACTACAGGGGGACCGAACACTGAAGCTTTCTTT. Combining the CDR3 with reference TRBV28 and TRBJ1-1 gives the whole variable domain DVKVTQSSRYLVKRTGEKVFLECVQDMDHENMFWYRQDPGLGLRLIYFSYDVKMKEKGDIPEGYSVSREKKERFSLILESASTNQTSMYLCASTTGGPNTEAFFGQGTRLTVV.

The chain couples TRBV7-9 to TRBJ2-2; 8 nucleotides match TRBD1. The germline CDR1 and CDR2 sequences are SEHNR and FQNEAQ (reference sequence). The CDR3 has 14 residues. V shed 7 bases, J shed 2 bases, and the junction held 3 bases outside the gene matches. DNA for the CDR3: TGTGCCAGCACCACAGGGGGTAACACCGGGGAGCTGTTTTTT. Protein: CASTTGGNTGELFF.

The chain is built from TRBV28 and TRBJ1-4, with TRBD1 identical over 9 bases. Germline CDR1 MDHEN, CDR2 SYDVKM. The V gene end was trimmed by 3 bases and the J gene end by 7 bases; junction bases not matched to a gene: 3. CDR3 length equals 14 residues. This CDR3 reads CASSLDRGGEKLFF. CDR3 in DNA: TGTGCCAGCAGTTTGGACAGGGGAGGTGAAAAACTGTTTTTT. Based on the CDR3 plus reference TRBV28 and TRBJ1-4, the full variable domain is DVKVTQSSRYLVKRTGEKVFLECVQDMDHENMFWYRQDPGLGLRLIYFSYDVKMKEKGDIPEGYSVSREKKERFSLILESASTNQTSMYLCASSLDRGGEKLFFGSGTQLSVL.

There are a few counts of this clone. The chain carries TRBV7-9 and TRBJ1-1; maybe TRBD1 (6 bases). The CDR3 is 14 amino acids. V lost 5 bases and J 1 base, leaving 11 bases between the germline ends. CDR1 SEHNR and CDR2 FQNEAQ come from the germline V gene (reference sequence). The CDR3 DNA reads as TGTGCCAGCAGCCTCTCAGGGGCGAACACTGAAGCTTTCTTT. Its translation: CASSLSGANTEAFF.